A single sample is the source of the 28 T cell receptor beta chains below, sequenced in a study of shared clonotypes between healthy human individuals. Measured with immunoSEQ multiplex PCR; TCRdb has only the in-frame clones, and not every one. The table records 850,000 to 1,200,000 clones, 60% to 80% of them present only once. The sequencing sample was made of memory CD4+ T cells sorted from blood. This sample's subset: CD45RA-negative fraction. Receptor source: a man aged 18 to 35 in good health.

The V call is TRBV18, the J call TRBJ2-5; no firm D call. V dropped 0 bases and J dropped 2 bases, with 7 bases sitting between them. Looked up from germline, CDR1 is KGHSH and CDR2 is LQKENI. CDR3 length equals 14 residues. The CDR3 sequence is CASSPPTRQETQYF. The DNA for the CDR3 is TGTGCCAGCTCACCACCGACCAGGCAAGAGACCCAGTACTTC. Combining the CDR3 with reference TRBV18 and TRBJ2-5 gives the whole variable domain NAGVMQNPRHLVRRRGQEARLRCSPMKGHSHVYWYRQLPEEGLKFMVYLQKENIIDESGMPKERFSAEFPKEGPSILRIQQVVRGDSAAYFCASSPPTRQETQYFGPGTRLLVL.

The DNA of the CDR3 is TGTGCCAGCAGGACGGGGAGCTCCTACGAGCAGTACTTC. This encodes CASRTGSSYEQYF. The chain employs TRBV6-5 and TRBJ2-7, with D maybe TRBD2 (5 bases). Trimming removed 6 bases at V and 0 bases at J, with 9 bases between. CDR1 is MNHEY and CDR2 is SVGAGI in the germline V gene. CDR3 length: 13 amino acids.

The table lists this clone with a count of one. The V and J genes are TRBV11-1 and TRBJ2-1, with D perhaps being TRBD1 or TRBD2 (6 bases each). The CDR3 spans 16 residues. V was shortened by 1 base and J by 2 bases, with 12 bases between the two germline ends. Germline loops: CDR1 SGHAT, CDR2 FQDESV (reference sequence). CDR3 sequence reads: CASSLVGGPTYNEQFF. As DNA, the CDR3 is TGTGCCAGCAGCTTAGTTGGGGGGCCAACCTACAATGAGCAGTTCTTC.

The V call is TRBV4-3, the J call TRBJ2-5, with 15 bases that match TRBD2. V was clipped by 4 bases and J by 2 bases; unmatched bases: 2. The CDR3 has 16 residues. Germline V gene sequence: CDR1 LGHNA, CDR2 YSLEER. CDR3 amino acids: CASSPGTSGRQETQYF. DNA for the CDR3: TGCGCCAGCAGCCCCGGGACTAGCGGGAGGCAAGAGACCCAGTACTTC.

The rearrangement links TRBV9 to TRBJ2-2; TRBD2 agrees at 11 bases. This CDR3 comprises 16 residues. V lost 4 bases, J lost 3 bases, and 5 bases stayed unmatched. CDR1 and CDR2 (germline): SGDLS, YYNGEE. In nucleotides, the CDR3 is TGTGCCAGCAGCCCGACTAGCGGGATACACACCGGGGAGCTGTTTTTT. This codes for CASSPTSGIHTGELFF.

The CDR3 coding sequence is TGTGCCAGCAGCTTCCGGGACAAACTTGCGGAGACCCAGTACTTC. It yields the protein CASSFRDKLAETQYF. The chain combines TRBV5-4 with TRBJ2-5, with D perhaps matching TRBD1 (6 bases). The V end was cut by 2 bases, the J end by 5 bases, with 16 bases between. Germline V gene sequence: CDR1 SGHNT, CDR2 YYREEE (reference sequence). This CDR3 spans 15 amino acids.

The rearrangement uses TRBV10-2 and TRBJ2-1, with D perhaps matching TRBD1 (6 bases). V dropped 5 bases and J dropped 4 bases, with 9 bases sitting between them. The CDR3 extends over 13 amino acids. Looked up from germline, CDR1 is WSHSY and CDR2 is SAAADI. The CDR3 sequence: CASSPGQYNEQFF. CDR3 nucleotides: TGCGCCAGCAGTCCTGGACAGTACAATGAGCAGTTCTTC.

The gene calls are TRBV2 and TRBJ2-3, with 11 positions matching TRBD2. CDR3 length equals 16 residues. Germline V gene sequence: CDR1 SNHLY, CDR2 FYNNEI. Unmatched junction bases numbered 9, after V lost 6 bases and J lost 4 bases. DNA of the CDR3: TGTGCCAGCAGCGAAACTAGCGGGAGCTTTCCAGATACGCAGTATTTT. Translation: CASSETSGSFPDTQYF.

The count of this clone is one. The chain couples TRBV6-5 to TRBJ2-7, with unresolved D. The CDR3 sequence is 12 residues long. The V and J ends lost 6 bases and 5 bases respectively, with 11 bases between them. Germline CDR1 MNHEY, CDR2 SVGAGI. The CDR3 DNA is TGTGCCAGCAGGACAATGGTCGACGAGCAGTACTTC. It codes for CASRTMVDEQYF.

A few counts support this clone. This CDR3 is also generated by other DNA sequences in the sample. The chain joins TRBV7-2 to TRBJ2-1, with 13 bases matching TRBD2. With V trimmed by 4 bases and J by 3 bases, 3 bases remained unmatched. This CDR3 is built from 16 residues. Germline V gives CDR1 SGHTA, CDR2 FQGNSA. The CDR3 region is CASSSGLAGSYNEQFF. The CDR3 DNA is TGTGCCAGCAGCTCGGGACTAGCGGGGAGCTACAATGAGCAGTTCTTC.

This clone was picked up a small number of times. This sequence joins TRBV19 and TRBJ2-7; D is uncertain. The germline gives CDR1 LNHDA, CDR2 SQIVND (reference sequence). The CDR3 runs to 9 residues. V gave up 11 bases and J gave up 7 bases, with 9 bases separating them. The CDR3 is CAAPSEQYF. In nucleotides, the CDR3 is TGTGCCGCCCCATCAGAGCAGTACTTC.

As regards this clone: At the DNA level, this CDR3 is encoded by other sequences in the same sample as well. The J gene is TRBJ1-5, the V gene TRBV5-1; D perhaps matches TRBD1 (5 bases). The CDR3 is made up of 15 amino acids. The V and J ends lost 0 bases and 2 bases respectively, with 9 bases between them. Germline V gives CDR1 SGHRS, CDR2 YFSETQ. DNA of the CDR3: TGCGCCAGCAGCTTGGAAGGGGTGGGCAATCAGCCCCAGCATTTT. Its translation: CASSLEGVGNQPQHF.

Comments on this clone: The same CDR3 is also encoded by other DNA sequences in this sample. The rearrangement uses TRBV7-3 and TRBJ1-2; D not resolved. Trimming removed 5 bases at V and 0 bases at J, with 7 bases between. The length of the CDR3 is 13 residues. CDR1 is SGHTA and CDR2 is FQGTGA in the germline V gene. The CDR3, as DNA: TGTGCCAGCAGCCTCGGGGCTAACTATGGCTACACCTTC. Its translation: CASSLGANYGYTF.

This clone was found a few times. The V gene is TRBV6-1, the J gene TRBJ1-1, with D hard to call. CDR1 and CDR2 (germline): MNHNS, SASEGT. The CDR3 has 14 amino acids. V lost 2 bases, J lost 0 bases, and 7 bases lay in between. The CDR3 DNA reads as TGTGCCAGCAGTGAAAAGAGCATGAACACTGAAGCTTTCTTT. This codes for CASSEKSMNTEAFF.

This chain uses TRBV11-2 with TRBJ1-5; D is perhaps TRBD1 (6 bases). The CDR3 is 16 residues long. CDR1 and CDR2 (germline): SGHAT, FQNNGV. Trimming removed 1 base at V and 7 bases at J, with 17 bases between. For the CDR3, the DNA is TGTGCCAGCAGCTTAGCTCCCTTCGGGGGCCGGCAGCCCCAGCATTTT. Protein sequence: CASSLAPFGGRQPQHF.

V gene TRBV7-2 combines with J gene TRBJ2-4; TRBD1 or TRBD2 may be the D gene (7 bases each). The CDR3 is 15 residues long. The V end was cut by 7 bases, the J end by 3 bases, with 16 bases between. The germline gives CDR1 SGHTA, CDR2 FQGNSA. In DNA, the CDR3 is TGTGCCAGCACCCCAGGGGGGGCAGGCAAAAACATTCAGTACTTC. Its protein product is CASTPGGAGKNIQYF.

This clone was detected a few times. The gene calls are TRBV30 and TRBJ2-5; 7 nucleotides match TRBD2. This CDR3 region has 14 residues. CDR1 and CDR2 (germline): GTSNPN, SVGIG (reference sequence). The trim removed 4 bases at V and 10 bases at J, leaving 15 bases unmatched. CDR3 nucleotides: TGTGCCTGGACCCCCAACGGGCTCCGGGGGGTCCAGTACTTC. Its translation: CAWTPNGLRGVQYF.

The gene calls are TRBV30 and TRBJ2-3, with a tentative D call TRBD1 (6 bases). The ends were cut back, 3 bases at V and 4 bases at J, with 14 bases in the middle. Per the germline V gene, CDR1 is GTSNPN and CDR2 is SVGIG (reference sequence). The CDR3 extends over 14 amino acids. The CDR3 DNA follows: TGTGCCTGGAGCATAGACAGGAATCCAGATACGCAGTATTTT. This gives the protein CAWSIDRNPDTQYF.

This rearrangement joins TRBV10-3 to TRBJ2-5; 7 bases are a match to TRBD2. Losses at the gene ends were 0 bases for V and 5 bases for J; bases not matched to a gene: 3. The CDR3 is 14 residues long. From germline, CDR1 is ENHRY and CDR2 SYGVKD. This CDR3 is CAISESSGAETQYF. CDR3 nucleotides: TGTGCCATCAGTGAGTCGAGCGGGGCGGAGACCCAGTACTTC.

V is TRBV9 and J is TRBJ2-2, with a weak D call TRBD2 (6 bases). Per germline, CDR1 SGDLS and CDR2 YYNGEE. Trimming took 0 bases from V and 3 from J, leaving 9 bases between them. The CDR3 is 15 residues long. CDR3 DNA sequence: TGTGCCAGCAGCGTAGAGGGACTGGACACCGGGGAGCTGTTTTTT. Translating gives CASSVEGLDTGELFF.

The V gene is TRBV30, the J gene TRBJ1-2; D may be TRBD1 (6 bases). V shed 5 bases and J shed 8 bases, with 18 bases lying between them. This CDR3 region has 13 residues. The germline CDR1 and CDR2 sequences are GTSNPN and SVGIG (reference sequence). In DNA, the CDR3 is TGTGCCTGGTCACAGGGAGATAAGGGGGGCTACACCTTC. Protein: CAWSQGDKGGYTF.

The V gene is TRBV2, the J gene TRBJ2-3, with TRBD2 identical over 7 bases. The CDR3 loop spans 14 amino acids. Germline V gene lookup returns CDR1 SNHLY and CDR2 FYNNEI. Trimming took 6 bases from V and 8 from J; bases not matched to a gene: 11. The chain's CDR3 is CASRVLAAQGTQYF. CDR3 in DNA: TGTGCCAGCAGGGTTCTAGCGGCGCAGGGTACGCAGTATTTT.

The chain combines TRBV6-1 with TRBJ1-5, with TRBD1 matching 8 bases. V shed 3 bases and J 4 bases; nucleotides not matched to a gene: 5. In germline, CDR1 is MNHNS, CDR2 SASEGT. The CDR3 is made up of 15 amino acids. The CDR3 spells CASSEWTGSNQPQHF. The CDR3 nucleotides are TGTGCCAGCAGTGAGTGGACAGGGAGTAATCAGCCCCAGCATTTT.

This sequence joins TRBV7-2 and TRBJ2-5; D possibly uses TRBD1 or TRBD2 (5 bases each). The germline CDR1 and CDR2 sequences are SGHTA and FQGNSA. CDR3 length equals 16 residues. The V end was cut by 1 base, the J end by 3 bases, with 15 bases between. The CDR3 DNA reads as TGTGCCAGCAGCTTAGTTGGGGGTGACAATAAAGAGACCCAGTACTTC. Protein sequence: CASSLVGGDNKETQYF.

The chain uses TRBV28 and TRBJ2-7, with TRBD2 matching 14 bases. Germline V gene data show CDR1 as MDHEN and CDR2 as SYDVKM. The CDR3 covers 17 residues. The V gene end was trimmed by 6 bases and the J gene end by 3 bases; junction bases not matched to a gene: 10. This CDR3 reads CASSRGLAGGAHYEQYF. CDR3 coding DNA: TGTGCCAGCAGCCGTGGACTAGCGGGAGGCGCCCACTACGAGCAGTACTTC.

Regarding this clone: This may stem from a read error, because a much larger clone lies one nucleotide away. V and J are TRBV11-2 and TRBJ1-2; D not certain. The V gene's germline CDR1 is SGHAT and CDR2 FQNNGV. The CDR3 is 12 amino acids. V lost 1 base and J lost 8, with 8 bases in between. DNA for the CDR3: TGTGCCAGCAGCTTAGGAGGGATAGGCTACACCTTC. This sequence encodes CASSLGGIGYTF.

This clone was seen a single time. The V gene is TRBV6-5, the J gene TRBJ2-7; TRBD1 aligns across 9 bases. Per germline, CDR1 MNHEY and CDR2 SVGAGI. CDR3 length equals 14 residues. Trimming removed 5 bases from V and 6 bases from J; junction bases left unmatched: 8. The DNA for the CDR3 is TGTGCCAGCAGTAGGAGGGACAGGGCAAGCGAGCAGTACTTC. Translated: CASSRRDRASEQYF.

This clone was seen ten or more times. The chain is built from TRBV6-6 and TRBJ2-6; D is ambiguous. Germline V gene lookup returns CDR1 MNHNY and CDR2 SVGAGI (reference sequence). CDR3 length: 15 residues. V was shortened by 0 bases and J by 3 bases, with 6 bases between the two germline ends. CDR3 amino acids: CASSYSIGGANVLTF. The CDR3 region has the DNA TGTGCCAGCAGTTACTCGATAGGTGGGGCCAACGTCCTGACTTTC.